This T cell receptor beta chain came from a study of T-cell reconstitution after alpha-beta-depleted transplantation in children. CDR3 length equals 14 residues. V was trimmed by 2 bases and J by 4 bases, leaving 11 bases between them. Germline V gives CDR1 SEHNR, CDR2 FQNEAQ (reference sequence). This sample's TCRbeta library carried unique molecular identifier barcodes. TCRdb itself ran the PCR reads through MiXCR, one entry per CDR3 protein. This sample carries 450,000 to 600,000 distinct CDR3 sequences, approximately 20% of them seen once, and the ten largest clones take more than 2.5%. This clonotype was observed a single time.

The origin of this receptor is a human donor who donated a stem cell graft to a child with acute lymphoblastic leukemia. This chain links TRBV7-9 with TRBJ2-5; D unclear. Sequenced material: PBMCs from the stem cell graft donor, taken from the stem cell graft. The CDR3 sequence: CASSLKLGRETQYF. The CDR3 nucleotides are TGTGCCAGCAGCTTAAAGTTGGGCAGAGAGACCCAGTACTTC. Full variable domain (remainder filled in from reference TRBV7-9 and TRBJ2-5): DTGVSQNPRHKITKRGQNVTFRCDPISEHNRLYWYRQTLGQGPEFLTYFQNEAQLEKSRLLSDRFSAERPKGSFSTLEIQRTEQGDSAMYLCASSLKLGRETQYFGPGTRLLVL.